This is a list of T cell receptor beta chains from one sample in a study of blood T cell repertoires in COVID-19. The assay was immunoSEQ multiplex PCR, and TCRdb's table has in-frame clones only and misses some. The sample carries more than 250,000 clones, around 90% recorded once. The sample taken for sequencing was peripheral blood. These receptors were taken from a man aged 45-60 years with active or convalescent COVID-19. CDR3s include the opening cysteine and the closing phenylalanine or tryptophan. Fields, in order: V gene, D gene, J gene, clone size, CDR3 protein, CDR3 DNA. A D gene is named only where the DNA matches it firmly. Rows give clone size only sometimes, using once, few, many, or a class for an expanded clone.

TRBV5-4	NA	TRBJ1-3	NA	CASSLGQSGNTIYF	TGTGCCAGCAGCTTGGGACAGTCTGGAAACACCATATATTTT
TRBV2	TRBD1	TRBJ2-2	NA	CASNRDRTGSTGELFF	TGTGCCAGCAACCGGGACAGGACTGGTAGCACCGGGGAGCTGTTTTTT
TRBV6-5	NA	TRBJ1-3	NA	CASSYSVSSGNTIYF	TGTGCCAGCAGTTACTCCGTGAGCTCTGGAAACACCATATATTTT
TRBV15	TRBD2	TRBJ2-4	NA	CATSREAGAGENIQYF	TGTGCCACCAGCAGAGAGGCGGGAGCGGGGGAAAACATTCAGTACTTC
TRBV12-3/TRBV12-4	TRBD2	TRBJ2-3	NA	CASSLAGADTQYF	TGTGCCAGCAGTCTAGCGGGAGCAGATACGCAGTATTTT
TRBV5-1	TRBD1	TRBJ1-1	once	CASSLGDRLNTEAFF	TGCGCCAGCAGCTTGGGGGACAGGTTGAACACTGAAGCTTTCTTT
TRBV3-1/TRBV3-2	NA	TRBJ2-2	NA	CASSQARGGWAGELFF	TGTGCCAGCAGCCAAGCTAGGGGTGGTTGGGCCGGGGAGCTGTTTTTT
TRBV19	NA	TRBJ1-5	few	CASSILNQPQHF	TGTGCCAGTAGTATTCTCAATCAGCCCCAGCATTTT
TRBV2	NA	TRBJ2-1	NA	CASSDGSARGEQFF	TGTGCCAGCAGTGACGGCTCCGCCAGGGGTGAGCAGTTCTTC
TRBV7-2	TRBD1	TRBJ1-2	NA	CASSLRTGSSEYGYTF	TGTGCCAGCAGTCTACGGACAGGGTCGTCAGAGTATGGCTACACCTTC
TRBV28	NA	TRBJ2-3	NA	CASSLRADTQYF	TGTGCCAGCAGTTTACGGGCAGATACGCAGTATTTT
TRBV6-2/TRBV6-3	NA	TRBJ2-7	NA	CASSRLGRGYEQYF	TGTGCCAGCAGCCGCCTGGGGCGGGGCTACGAGCAGTACTTC
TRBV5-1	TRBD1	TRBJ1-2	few	CASSSDRGYGYTF	TGCGCCAGCAGTTCGGACAGGGGCTATGGCTACACCTTC
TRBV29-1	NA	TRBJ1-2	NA	CSVGGGRINYGYTF	TGCAGCGTTGGAGGCGGAAGGATTAACTATGGCTACACCTTC
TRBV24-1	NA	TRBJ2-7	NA	CATSDNSPDSGYEQYF	TGTGCCACCAGTGATAACTCGCCGGACAGCGGATACGAGCAGTACTTC
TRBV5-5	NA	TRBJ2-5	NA	CASSLGARQETQYF	TGTGCCAGCAGCTTGGGGGCTCGGCAAGAGACCCAGTACTTC
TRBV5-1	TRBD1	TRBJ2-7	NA	CASSFRGQPTGKDRRGYEQYF	TGCGCCAGCAGCTTTAGGGGCCAACCGACAGGGAAGGATCGCCGGGGATACGAGCAGTACTTC
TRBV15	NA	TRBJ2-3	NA	CATRLDVGAVDTQYF	TGTGCCACCCGTCTGGACGTGGGGGCAGTTGATACGCAGTATTTT
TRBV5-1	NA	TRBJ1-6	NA	CASSLDGGKGRDTLHF	TGCGCCAGCAGCTTGGACGGGGGGAAGGGACGGGATACTCTCCACTTT
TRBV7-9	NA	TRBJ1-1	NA	CASSLVVGGEGTEAFF	TGTGCCAGCAGCTTAGTGGTGGGCGGGGAAGGGACTGAAGCTTTCTTT
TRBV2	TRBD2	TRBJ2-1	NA	CASSDLAGEDEQFF	TGTGCCAGCAGTGATTTAGCGGGAGAGGATGAGCAGTTCTTC
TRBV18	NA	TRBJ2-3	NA	CASSPETATSTDTQYF	TGTGCCAGCTCACCAGAGACAGCTACTAGCACAGATACGCAGTATTTT